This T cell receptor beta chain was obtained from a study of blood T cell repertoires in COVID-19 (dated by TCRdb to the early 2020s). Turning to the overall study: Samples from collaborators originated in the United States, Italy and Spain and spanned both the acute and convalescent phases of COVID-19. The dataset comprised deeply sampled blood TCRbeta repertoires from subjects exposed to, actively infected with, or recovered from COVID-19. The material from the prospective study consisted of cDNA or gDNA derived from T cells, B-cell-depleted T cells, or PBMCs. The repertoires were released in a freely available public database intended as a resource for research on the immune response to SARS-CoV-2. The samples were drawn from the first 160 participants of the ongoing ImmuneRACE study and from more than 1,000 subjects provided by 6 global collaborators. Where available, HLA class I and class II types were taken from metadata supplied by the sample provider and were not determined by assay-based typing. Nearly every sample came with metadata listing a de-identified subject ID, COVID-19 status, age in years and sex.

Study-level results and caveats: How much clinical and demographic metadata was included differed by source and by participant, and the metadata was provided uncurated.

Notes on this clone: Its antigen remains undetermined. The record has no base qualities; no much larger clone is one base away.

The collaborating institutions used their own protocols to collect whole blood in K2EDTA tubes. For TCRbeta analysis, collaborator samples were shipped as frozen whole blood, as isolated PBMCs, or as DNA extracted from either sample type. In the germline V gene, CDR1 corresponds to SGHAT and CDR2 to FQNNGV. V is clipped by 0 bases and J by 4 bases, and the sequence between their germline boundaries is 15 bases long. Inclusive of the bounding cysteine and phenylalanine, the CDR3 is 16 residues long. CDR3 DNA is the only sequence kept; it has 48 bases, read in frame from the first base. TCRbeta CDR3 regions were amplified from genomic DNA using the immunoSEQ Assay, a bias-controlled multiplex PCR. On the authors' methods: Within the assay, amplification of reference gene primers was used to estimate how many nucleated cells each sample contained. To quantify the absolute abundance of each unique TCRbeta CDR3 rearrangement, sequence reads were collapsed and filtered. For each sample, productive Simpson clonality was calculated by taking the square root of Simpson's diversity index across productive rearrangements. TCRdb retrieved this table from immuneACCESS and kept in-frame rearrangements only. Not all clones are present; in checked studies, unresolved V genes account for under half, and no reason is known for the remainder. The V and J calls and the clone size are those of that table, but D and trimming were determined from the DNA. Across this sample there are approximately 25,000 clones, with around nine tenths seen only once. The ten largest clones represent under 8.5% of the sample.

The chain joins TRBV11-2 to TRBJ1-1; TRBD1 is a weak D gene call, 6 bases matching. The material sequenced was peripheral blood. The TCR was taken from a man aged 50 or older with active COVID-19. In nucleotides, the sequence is TGTGCCAGCAGCTTAGATATAGTGAGGGGGGGCACTGAAGCTTTCTTT. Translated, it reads CASSLDIVRGGTEAFF.